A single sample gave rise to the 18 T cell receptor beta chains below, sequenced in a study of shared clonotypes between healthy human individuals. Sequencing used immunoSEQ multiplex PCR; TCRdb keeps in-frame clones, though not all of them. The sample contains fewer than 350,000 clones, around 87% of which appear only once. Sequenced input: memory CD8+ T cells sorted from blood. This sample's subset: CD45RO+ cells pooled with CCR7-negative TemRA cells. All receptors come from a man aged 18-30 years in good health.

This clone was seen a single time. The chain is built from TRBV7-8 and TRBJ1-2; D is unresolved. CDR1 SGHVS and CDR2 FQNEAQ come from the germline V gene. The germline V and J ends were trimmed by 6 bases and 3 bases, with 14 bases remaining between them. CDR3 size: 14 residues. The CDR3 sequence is CASRTITADYGYTF. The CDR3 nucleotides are TGTGCCAGCAGGACAATCACCGCAGACTATGGCTACACCTTC. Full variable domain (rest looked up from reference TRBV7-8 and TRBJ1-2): GAGVSQSPRYKVAKRGQDVALRCDPISGHVSLFWYQQALGQGPEFLTYFQNEAQLDKSGLPSDRFFAERPEGSVSTLKIQRTQQEDSAVYLCASRTITADYGYTFGSGTRLTVV.

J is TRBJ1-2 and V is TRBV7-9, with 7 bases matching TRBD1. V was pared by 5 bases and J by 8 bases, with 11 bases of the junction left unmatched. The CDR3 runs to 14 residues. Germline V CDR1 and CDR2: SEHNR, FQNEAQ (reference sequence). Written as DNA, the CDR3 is TGTGCCAGCAGCCCGGGACAGTCCAGGGGCGGCTACACCTTC. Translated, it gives CASSPGQSRGGYTF.

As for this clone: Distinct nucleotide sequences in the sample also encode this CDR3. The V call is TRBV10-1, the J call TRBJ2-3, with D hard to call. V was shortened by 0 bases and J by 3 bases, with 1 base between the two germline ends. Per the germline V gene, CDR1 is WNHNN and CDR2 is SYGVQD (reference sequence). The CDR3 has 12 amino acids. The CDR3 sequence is CASSESTDTQYF. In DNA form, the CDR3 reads TGCGCCAGCAGTGAGTCGACAGATACGCAGTATTTT.

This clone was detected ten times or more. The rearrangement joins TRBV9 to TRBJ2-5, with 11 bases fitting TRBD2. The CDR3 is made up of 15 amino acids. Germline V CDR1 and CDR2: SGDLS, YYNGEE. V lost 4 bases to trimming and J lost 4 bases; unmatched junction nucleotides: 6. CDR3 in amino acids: CASSPIAGGPETQYF. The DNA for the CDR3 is TGTGCCAGCAGCCCTATAGCGGGGGGGCCAGAGACCCAGTACTTC.

The CDR3 region has the DNA TGTGCCAGCAGTTTATCCCGGGGGCTGGCCTACGAGCAGTACTTC. Translating gives CASSLSRGLAYEQYF. The chain recombines TRBV27 with TRBJ2-7; possibly TRBD1 or TRBD2 for D (6 bases each). CDR1 and CDR2 from the germline V gene are MNHEY and SMNVEV (reference sequence). Between the trimmed V and J ends, which lost 0 bases and 2 bases, there was a span of 11 bases. The CDR3 loop spans 15 amino acids.

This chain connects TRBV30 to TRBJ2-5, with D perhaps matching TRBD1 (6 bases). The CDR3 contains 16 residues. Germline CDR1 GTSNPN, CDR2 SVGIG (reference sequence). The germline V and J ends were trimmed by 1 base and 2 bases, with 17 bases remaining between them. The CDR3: CAWSDPDRTAQETQYF. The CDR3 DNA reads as TGTGCCTGGAGTGACCCGGACAGAACAGCTCAAGAGACCCAGTACTTC.

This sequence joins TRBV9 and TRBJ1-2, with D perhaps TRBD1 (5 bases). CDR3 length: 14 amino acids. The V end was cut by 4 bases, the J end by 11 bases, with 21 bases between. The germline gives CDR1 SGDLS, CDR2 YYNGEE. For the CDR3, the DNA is TGTGCCAGCAGCCCCCGAGTCACGGGGCGTATGTACACCTTC. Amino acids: CASSPRVTGRMYTF.

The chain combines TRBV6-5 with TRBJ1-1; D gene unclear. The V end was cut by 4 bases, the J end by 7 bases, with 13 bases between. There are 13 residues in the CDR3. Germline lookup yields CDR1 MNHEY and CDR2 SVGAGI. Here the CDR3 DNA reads TGTGCCAGCAGTTTTGGGCCGGCCCGTGAAGCTTTCTTT. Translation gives CASSFGPAREAFF.

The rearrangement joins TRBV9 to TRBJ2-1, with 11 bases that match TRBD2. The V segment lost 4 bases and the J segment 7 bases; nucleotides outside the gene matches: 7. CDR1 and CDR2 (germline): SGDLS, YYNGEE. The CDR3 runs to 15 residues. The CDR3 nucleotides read TGTGCCAGCAGCCTAATAGCGGGAGGGCCTAATGAGCAGTTCTTC. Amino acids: CASSLIAGGPNEQFF.

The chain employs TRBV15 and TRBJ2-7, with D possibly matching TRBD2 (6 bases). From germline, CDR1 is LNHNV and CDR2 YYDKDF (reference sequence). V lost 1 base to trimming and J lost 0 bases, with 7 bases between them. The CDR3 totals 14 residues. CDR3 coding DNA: TGTGCCACCAGCAGAGTGGGGGGCTCCTACGAGCAGTACTTC. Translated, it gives CATSRVGGSYEQYF.

For the CDR3, the DNA is TGTGCCAGCAGTTCGGCAGACTACACTGAAGCTTTCTTT. Amino acids: CASSSADYTEAFF. V usage is TRBV28 and J usage is TRBJ1-1; D unclear. CDR1 and CDR2 from the germline V gene are MDHEN and SYDVKM. CDR3 length: 13 residues. V lost 4 bases, J lost 3 bases, and 9 bases lay in between. Full variable domain (rest looked up from reference TRBV28 and TRBJ1-1): DVKVTQSSRYLVKRTGEKVFLECVQDMDHENMFWYRQDPGLGLRLIYFSYDVKMKEKGDIPEGYSVSREKKERFSLILESASTNQTSMYLCASSSADYTEAFFGQGTRLTVV.

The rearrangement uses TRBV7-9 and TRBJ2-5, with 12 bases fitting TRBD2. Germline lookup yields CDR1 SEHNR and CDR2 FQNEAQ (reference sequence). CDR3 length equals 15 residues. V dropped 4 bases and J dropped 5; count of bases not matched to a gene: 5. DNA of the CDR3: TGTGCCAGCAGCTCACGACTAGCGGGGGTGGAGACCCAGTACTTC. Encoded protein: CASSSRLAGVETQYF.

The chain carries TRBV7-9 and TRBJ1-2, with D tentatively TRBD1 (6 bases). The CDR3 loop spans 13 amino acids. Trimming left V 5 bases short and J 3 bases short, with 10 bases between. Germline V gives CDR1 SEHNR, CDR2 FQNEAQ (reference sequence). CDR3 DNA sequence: TGTGCCAGCAGCCCTAGGACAGACTATGGCTACACCTTC. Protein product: CASSPRTDYGYTF. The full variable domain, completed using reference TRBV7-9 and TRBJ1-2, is DTGVSQNPRHKITKRGQNVTFRCDPISEHNRLYWYRQTLGQGPEFLTYFQNEAQLEKSRLLSDRFSAERPKGSFSTLEIQRTEQGDSAMYLCASSPRTDYGYTFGSGTRLTVV.

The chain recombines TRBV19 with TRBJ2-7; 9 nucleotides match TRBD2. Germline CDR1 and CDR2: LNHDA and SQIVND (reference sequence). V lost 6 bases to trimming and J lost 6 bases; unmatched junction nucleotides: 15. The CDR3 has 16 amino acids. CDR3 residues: CASSTRDSGRMVEQYF. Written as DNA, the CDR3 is TGTGCCAGTAGCACCCGGGATAGCGGGAGAATGGTCGAGCAGTACTTC.

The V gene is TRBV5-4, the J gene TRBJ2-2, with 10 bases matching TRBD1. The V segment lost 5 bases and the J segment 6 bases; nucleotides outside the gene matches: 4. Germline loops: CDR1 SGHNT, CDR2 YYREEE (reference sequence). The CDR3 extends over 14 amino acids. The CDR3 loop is CASRFDRGPGELFF. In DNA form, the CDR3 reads TGTGCCAGCAGATTTGACAGGGGGCCCGGGGAGCTGTTTTTT.

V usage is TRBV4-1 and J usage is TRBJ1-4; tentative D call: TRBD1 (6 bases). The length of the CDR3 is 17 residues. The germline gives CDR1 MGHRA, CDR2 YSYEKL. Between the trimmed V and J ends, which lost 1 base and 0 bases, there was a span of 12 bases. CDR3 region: CASSQGARGATNEKLFF. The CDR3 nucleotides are TGCGCCAGCAGCCAAGGGGCCAGGGGTGCAACTAATGAAAAACTGTTTTTT.

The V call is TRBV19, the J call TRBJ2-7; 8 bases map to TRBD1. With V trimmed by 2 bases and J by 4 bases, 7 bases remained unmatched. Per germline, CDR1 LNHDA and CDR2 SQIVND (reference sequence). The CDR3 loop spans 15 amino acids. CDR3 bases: TGTGCCAGTAGTATATTTGGGACAGGAACTTACGAGCAGTACTTC. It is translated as CASSIFGTGTYEQYF.

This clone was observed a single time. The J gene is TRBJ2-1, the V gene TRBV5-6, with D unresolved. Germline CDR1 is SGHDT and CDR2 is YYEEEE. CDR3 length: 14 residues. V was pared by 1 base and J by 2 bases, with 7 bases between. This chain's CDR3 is CASSLPETYNEQFF. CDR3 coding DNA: TGTGCCAGCAGCTTGCCCGAGACCTACAATGAGCAGTTCTTC.